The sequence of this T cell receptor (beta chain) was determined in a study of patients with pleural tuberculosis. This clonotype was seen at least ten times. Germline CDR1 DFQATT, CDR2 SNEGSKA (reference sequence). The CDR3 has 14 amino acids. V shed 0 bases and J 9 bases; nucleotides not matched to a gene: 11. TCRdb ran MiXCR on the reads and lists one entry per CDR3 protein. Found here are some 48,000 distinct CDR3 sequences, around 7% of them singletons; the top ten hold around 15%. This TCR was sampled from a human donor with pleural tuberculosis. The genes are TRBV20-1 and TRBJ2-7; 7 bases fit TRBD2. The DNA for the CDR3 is TGCAGTGCTAGAGATGGGGGGGAATACCTACGGCAGTACTTC. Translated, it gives CSARDGGEYLRQYF.